Below are 25 T cell receptor beta chains sequenced from a single sample in a study of blood T cell repertoires in COVID-19. Only in-frame clones appear in the TCRdb table, and some are missing; sequencing was by immunoSEQ multiplex PCR. This table holds about 180,000 clones, approximately 83% found once. Sequences were obtained from peripheral blood. The receptors originated from a man aged 45-65 years with active or convalescent COVID-19.

The V call is TRBV9, the J call TRBJ2-7; 8 nucleotides match TRBD1. The germline V gene encodes CDR1 SGDLS and CDR2 YYNGEE. This CDR3 comprises 15 residues. V lost 1 base, J lost 2 bases, and 5 bases stayed unmatched. This CDR3 is CASSVMGQDTYEQYF. For the CDR3, the DNA is TGTGCCAGCAGCGTAATGGGACAGGATACCTACGAGCAGTACTTC.

V usage is TRBV29-1 and J usage is TRBJ1-5; D possibly corresponds to TRBD1 (6 bases). In germline, CDR1 is SQVTM, CDR2 ANQGSEA. The CDR3 has 13 residues. Deletions cut 3 bases from V and 8 bases from J, with 14 bases between. The chain's CDR3 is CSVEVGGEEPQHF. As DNA, the CDR3 is TGCAGCGTTGAGGTTGGGGGCGAGGAGCCCCAGCATTTT.

This clone showed up just once. The CDR3 region is CAWNRIAGYTF. The DNA of the CDR3 is TGTGCCTGGAACAGGATCGCTGGCTACACCTTC. The chain carries TRBV30 and TRBJ1-2; TRBD1 is a possible D gene (5 bases). CDR3 size: 11 residues. Germline-derived CDR1 and CDR2 are GTSNPN and SVGIG (reference sequence). Trimming took 4 bases from V and 7 from J, leaving 10 bases between them. The full variable domain, completed using reference TRBV30 and TRBJ1-2, is SQTIHQWPATLVQPVGSPLSLECTVEGTSNPNLYWYRQAAGRGLQLLFYSVGIGQISSEVPQNLSASRPQDRQFILSSKKLLLSDSGFYLCAWNRIAGYTFGSGTRLTVV.

This clone was detected ten times or more. The J gene is TRBJ1-3, the V gene TRBV19; D remains unclear. V was trimmed by 4 bases and J by 4 bases, leaving 14 bases between them. The germline V gene has CDR1 LNHDA and CDR2 SQIVND (reference sequence). The CDR3 contains 15 residues. The CDR3 nucleotides read TGTGCCAGTAGTAGAAGCGGCCTTACGGGAAACACCATATATTTT. It codes for CASSRSGLTGNTIYF. The full variable domain, in which reference TRBV19 and TRBJ1-3 provide the parts outside the CDR3, is DGGITQSPKYLFRKEGQNVTLSCEQNLNHDAMYWYRQDPGQGLRLIYYSQIVNDFQKGDIAEGYSVSREKKESFPLTVTSAQKNPTAFYLCASSRSGLTGNTIYFGEGSWLTVV.

Here the CDR3 DNA reads TGTGCCAGCGGCCCGGGACAGGGGGACGAGCAGTACTTC. Protein product: CASGPGQGDEQYF. The rearrangement joins TRBV6-6 to TRBJ2-7; 11 bases match TRBD1. V shed 8 bases and J 5 bases; nucleotides not matched to a gene: 5. The CDR3 sequence is 13 residues long. Germline assignment: CDR1 MNHNY and CDR2 SVGAGI (reference sequence).

The chain recombines TRBV15 with TRBJ2-1; 11 nucleotides match TRBD2. Germline trimming cut 5 bases from V and 8 bases from J; bases unmatched to any gene: 14. The germline CDR1 and CDR2 sequences are LNHNV and YYDKDF (reference sequence). The length of the CDR3 is 17 residues. The CDR3 bases are TGTGCCACCAGCCCTATTAGTGGCTCTAGCGGGAGGTATGAGCAGTTCTTC. Residues: CATSPISGSSGRYEQFF.

The rearrangement links TRBV11-3 to TRBJ2-3, with 7 positions matching TRBD2. The length of the CDR3 is 18 residues. The germline V gene encodes CDR1 SGHNT and CDR2 YENEEA. V trimming: 4 bases; J trimming: 1 base; junction bases outside the gene matches: 14. CDR3: CASSSVSSGVGGTDTQYF. The CDR3 region has the DNA TGTGCCAGCAGCTCTGTCTCTAGCGGAGTGGGGGGCACAGATACGCAGTATTTT.

A single count supports this clone. The J gene is TRBJ2-7, the V gene TRBV11-1; TRBD1 might be the D (5 bases). CDR3 length equals 13 residues. Trimming left V 5 bases short and J 2 bases short, with 10 bases between. Germline V gene sequence: CDR1 SGHAT, CDR2 FQDESV (reference sequence). The CDR3 reads CASSSQGPYEQYF. The CDR3 DNA sequence: TGTGCCAGCAGCAGCCAGGGTCCCTACGAGCAGTACTTC.

In its sample, this clone was seen a few times. This chain uses TRBV9 with TRBJ1-6; the match to TRBD1 covers 9 bases. V dropped 9 bases and J dropped 8; count of bases not matched to a gene: 9. Germline CDR1 reads SGDLS; CDR2 reads YYNGEE. The length of the CDR3 is 14 residues. CDR3: CATSGGQGDSPLHF. The CDR3, as DNA: TGTGCCACCTCTGGGGGACAGGGTGATTCACCCCTCCACTTT.

This clone appeared a single time. The chain has TRBV7-3 and TRBJ2-3; the D gene is possibly TRBD2 (6 bases). Germline loops: CDR1 SGHTA, CDR2 FQGTGA. The ends were cut back, 7 bases at V and 1 base at J, with 12 bases in the middle. This CDR3 region has 14 residues. For the CDR3, the DNA is TGTGCCAGCAAAGAGGAGCGGGGCACAGATACGCAGTATTTT. Its protein is CASKEERGTDTQYF.

The chain recombines TRBV5-4 with TRBJ2-1; TRBD1 matches 11 bases. CDR1 and CDR2 from the germline V gene are SGHNT and YYREEE (reference sequence). The CDR3 loop spans 16 amino acids. J gave up 4 bases and V 0 bases, and 3 bases lay outside the gene matches. The CDR3 loop reads CASSLGGQGAYNEQFF. The CDR3 coding sequence is TGTGCCAGCAGCTTGGGCGGACAGGGGGCTTACAATGAGCAGTTCTTC.

The chain uses TRBV25-1 and TRBJ1-6, with D unresolved. The ends were cut back, 4 bases at V and 9 bases at J, with 7 bases in the middle. CDR3 length equals 12 residues. Germline V lookup: CDR1 MGHDK, CDR2 SYGVNS. The CDR3 DNA is TGTGCCAGCAGTGCCCCGGGTTCACCCCTCCACTTT. This gives the protein CASSAPGSPLHF.

The rearrangement uses TRBV5-1 and TRBJ2-2; unclear D gene. Germline V gives CDR1 SGHRS, CDR2 YFSETQ. V was clipped by 4 bases and J by 4 bases, with 11 bases between them. This CDR3 spans 14 amino acids. The CDR3 region is CASSESSGTGELFF. CDR3 bases: TGCGCCAGCAGCGAGAGCTCGGGCACCGGGGAGCTGTTTTTT.

The rearrangement uses TRBV7-2 and TRBJ1-4; D gene uncertain. V gave up 3 bases and J gave up 7 bases, with 6 bases separating them. CDR3 length: 12 residues. Germline loops: CDR1 SGHTA, CDR2 FQGNSA. DNA for the CDR3: TGTGCCAGCAGCTTTGCCGGTGAAAAACTGTTTTTT. Protein: CASSFAGEKLFF.

V and J are TRBV5-1 and TRBJ1-5; 7 bases are shared with TRBD1. Germline CDR1 is SGHRS and CDR2 is YFSETQ. Losses at the gene ends were 1 base for V and 2 bases for J; bases not matched to a gene: 3. This CDR3 region has 15 residues. The CDR3 DNA follows: TGCGCCAGCAGCTTGACAGGGGCCGGCAATCAGCCCCAGCATTTT. Translation: CASSLTGAGNQPQHF.

This rearrangement joins TRBV6-1 to TRBJ2-7, with 9 bases aligning to TRBD1. Looked up from germline, CDR1 is MNHNS and CDR2 is SASEGT. V dropped 4 bases and J dropped 0; count of bases not matched to a gene: 10. The CDR3 sequence is 17 residues long. The CDR3 sequence: CASSAPGTGMSSYEQYF. Here the CDR3 DNA reads TGTGCCAGCAGTGCCCCCGGGACAGGGATGAGCTCCTACGAGCAGTACTTC.

The chain joins TRBV19 to TRBJ2-3, with 8 bases matching TRBD1. The CDR3 sequence is 16 residues long. Losses at the gene ends were 5 bases for V and 3 bases for J; bases not matched to a gene: 10. The germline CDR1 and CDR2 sequences are LNHDA and SQIVND (reference sequence). This chain's CDR3 is CASSVGQGRKTDTQYF. In DNA, the CDR3 is TGTGCCAGTAGTGTAGGACAGGGCCGGAAAACAGATACGCAGTATTTT.

The chain uses TRBV7-9 and TRBJ1-2; TRBD1 agrees at 12 bases. Germline CDR1 is SEHNR and CDR2 is FQNEAQ (reference sequence). V trimming: 5 bases; J trimming: 8 bases; junction bases outside the gene matches: 12. This CDR3 has 16 amino acids. CDR3 residues: CASSRTGDRGPLGYTF. CDR3 nucleotide sequence: TGTGCCAGCAGCCGAACCGGGGACAGGGGGCCTTTGGGCTACACCTTC.

The rearrangement links TRBV11-2 to TRBJ1-6, with D possibly being TRBD1 (5 bases). V lost 5 bases and J 9 bases, leaving 14 bases between the germline ends. Germline V gene lookup returns CDR1 SGHAT and CDR2 FQNNGV. This CDR3 spans 14 amino acids. The CDR3 loop reads CASSARVAGSPLHF. The CDR3 region has the DNA TGTGCCAGCAGCGCCAGGGTCGCTGGTTCACCCCTCCACTTT.

In DNA, the CDR3 is TGTGCCAGCAGCAAGGGGACAGGGCTGAATTCACCCCTCCACTTT. It translates to CASSKGTGLNSPLHF. The chain has TRBV28 and TRBJ1-6; 9 bases are a match to TRBD1. The V gene's germline CDR1 is MDHEN and CDR2 SYDVKM. The CDR3 length is 15 residues. The trim removed 6 bases at V and 7 bases at J, leaving 7 bases unmatched.

This chain uses TRBV4-1 with TRBJ2-7; D not certain. V dropped 1 base and J dropped 2 bases, with 6 bases sitting between them. Germline V gene lookup returns CDR1 MGHRA and CDR2 YSYEKL. The CDR3 is 13 residues long. CDR3 amino acids: CASSQVTAYEQYF. The DNA for the CDR3 is TGCGCCAGCAGCCAAGTCACAGCCTACGAGCAGTACTTC.

The chain is built from TRBV9 and TRBJ2-3, with 11 bases matching TRBD2. Trimming at V came to 3 bases and at J to 2 bases, leaving 5 bases not matched to a gene. The V gene's germline CDR1 is SGDLS and CDR2 YYNGEE. The CDR3 has 16 amino acids. The chain's CDR3 is CASSAGLAEDTDTQYF. The CDR3 nucleotides read TGTGCCAGCAGCGCGGGACTAGCGGAAGACACAGATACGCAGTATTTT. Complete variable domain (other parts from reference TRBV9 and TRBJ2-3): DSGVTQTPKHLITATGQRVTLRCSPRSGDLSVYWYQQSLDQGLQFLIQYYNGEERAKGNILERFSAQQFPDLHSELNLSSLELGDSALYFCASSAGLAEDTDTQYFGPGTRLTVL.

The V gene is TRBV19, the J gene TRBJ2-7; D perhaps matches TRBD2 (6 bases). Germline V lookup: CDR1 LNHDA, CDR2 SQIVND (reference sequence). The CDR3 runs 15 residues. Trimming took 3 bases from V and 2 from J, leaving 14 bases between them. CDR3 protein: CASSIQSGGTYEQYF. The CDR3 bases are TGTGCCAGTAGTATCCAATCCGGGGGTACCTACGAGCAGTACTTC.

The genes are TRBV5-1 and TRBJ2-5, with D tentatively TRBD2 (6 bases). Germline V gene lookup returns CDR1 SGHRS and CDR2 YFSETQ. Trimming removed 1 base at V and 5 bases at J, with 6 bases between. The CDR3 has 12 amino acids. CDR3 DNA sequence: TGCGCCAGCAGCTTGCTAGCGGAGACCCAGTACTTC. This sequence encodes CASSLLAETQYF. The whole variable domain, remainder taken from reference TRBV5-1 and TRBJ2-5, is KAGVTQTPRYLIKTRGQQVTLSCSPISGHRSVSWYQQTPGQGLQFLFEYFSETQRNKGNFPGRFSGRQFSNSRSEMNVSTLELGDSALYLCASSLLAETQYFGPGTRLLVL.

The CDR3 nucleotides are TGTGCCAGCAGCCGCGCAGAGACCCAGTACTTC. Translating it yields CASSRAETQYF. The gene calls are TRBV14 and TRBJ2-5; no clear D. This CDR3 contains 11 residues. Germline CDR1 SGHDN, CDR2 FVKESK. The ends were cut back, 4 bases at V and 4 bases at J, with 4 bases in the middle.